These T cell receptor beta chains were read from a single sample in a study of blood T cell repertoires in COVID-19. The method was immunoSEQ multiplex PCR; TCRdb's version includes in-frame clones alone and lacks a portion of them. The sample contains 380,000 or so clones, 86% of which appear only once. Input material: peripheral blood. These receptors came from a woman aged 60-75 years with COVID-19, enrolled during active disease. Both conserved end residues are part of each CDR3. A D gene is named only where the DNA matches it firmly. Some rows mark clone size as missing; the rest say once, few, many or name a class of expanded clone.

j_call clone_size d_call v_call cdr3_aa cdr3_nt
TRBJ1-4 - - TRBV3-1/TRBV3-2 CASSQGTFRGKLFF TGTGCCAGCAGCCAAGGGACCTTCCGGGGGAAACTGTTTTTT
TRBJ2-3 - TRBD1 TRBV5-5 CASSRYRGPSTDTQYF TGTGCCAGCAGCCGATACAGGGGCCCAAGCACAGATACGCAGTATTTT
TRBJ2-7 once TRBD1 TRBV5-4 CASSSRTGDFYEQYF TGTGCCAGCAGCTCCCGGACAGGGGATTTCTACGAGCAGTACTTC
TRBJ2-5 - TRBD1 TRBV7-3 CASSPTGSGETQYF TGTGCCAGCAGCCCGACAGGGTCGGGAGAGACCCAGTACTTC
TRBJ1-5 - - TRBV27 CASSLGAYSNQPQHF TGTGCCAGCAGTTTAGGGGCATATAGCAATCAGCCCCAGCATTTT
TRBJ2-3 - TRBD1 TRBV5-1 CASSVTGDTQYF TGCGCCAGCAGCGTGACAGGGGATACGCAGTATTTT
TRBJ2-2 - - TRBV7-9 CASSLAGMNTGELFF TGTGCCAGCAGCTTGGCAGGGATGAACACCGGGGAGCTGTTTTTT
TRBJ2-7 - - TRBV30 CAWGRDNSYEQYF TGTGCCTGGGGTCGGGACAACTCCTACGAGCAGTACTTC
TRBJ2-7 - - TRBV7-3 CASSYPQTVMAEQYF TGTGCCAGCAGCTACCCTCAGACAGTTATGGCCGAGCAGTACTTC
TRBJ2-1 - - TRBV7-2 CASSPYFGSVSYNEQFF TGTGCCAGCAGCCCATACTTCGGCAGCGTCTCCTACAATGAGCAGTTCTTC
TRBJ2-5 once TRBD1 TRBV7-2 CASSQGAGETQYF TGTGCCAGCAGCCAGGGGGCCGGGGAGACCCAGTACTTC
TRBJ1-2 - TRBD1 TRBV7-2 CASSPVRGQGFLGTF TGTGCCAGCAGCCCCGTGAGGGGACAGGGGTTCTTGGGCACCTTC
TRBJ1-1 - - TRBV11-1 CASSSLQVLNTEAFF TGTGCCAGCAGCTCCTTACAGGTCCTGAACACTGAAGCTTTCTTT
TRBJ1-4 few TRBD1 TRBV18 CASSAMTGGMANEKLFF TGTGCCAGCTCAGCCATGACAGGGGGCATGGCTAATGAAAAACTGTTTTTT
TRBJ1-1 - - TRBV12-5 CASGLGQRNTEAFF TGTGCTAGTGGTTTGGGGCAGCGAAACACTGAAGCTTTCTTT
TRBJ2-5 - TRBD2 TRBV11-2 CASSLFSGVQETQYF TGTGCCAGCAGCTTGTTTAGCGGGGTCCAAGAGACCCAGTACTTC
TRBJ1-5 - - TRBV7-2 CASSPLAASNQPQHF TGTGCCAGCAGCCCCTTGGCGGCTAGCAATCAGCCCCAGCATTTT
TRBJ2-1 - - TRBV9 CASMSGDSYNEQFF TGTGCCAGCATGTCGGGGGACTCCTACAATGAGCAGTTCTTC
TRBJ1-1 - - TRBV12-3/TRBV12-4 CASTLRGRTEAFF TGTGCCAGCACCCTCAGAGGAAGAACTGAAGCTTTCTTT
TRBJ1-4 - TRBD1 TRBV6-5 CASSYRGTGEEKLFF TGTGCCAGCAGTTACCGAGGGACAGGGGAGGAAAAACTGTTTTTT
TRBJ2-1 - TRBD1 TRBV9 CASSAPYRGEANEQFF TGTGCCAGCAGCGCGCCATACAGGGGTGAGGCCAATGAGCAGTTCTTC
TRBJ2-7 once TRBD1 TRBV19 CASSTPGQTYEQYF TGTGCCAGTAGTACCCCGGGACAGACCTACGAGCAGTACTTC
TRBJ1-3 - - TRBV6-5 CASSYSMLSSGNTIYF TGTGCCAGCAGTTACTCGATGCTCAGCTCTGGAAACACCATATATTTT
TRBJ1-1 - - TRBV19 CASWRGLSSPNTEAFF TGTGCCAGTTGGAGGGGCTTATCATCCCCAAACACTGAAGCTTTCTTT
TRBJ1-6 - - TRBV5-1 CASSQNTGFNSPLHF TGCGCCAGCAGCCAAAACACAGGGTTCAATTCACCCCTCCACTTT
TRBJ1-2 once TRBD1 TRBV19 CASKQGQPYGYTF TGTGCCAGTAAACAGGGGCAGCCCTATGGCTACACCTTC
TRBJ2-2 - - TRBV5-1 CASSSTSWAGELFF TGCGCCAGCAGCTCTACTAGCTGGGCCGGGGAGCTGTTTTTT
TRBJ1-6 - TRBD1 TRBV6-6 CASSYSPDRTGSPLHF TGTGCCAGCAGTTACTCCCCGGACAGGACCGGATCACCCCTCCACTTT
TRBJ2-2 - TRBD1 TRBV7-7 CASSLGTVGRAGELFF TGTGCCAGCAGCCTAGGGACAGTTGGGCGCGCCGGGGAGCTGTTTTTT
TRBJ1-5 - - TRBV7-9 CASGGQLQQPQHF TGTGCCAGCGGTGGACAGCTCCAGCAGCCCCAGCATTTT
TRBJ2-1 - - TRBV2 CASLGDRYKFF TGTGCCAGTTTGGGCGACAGGTACAAGTTCTTC
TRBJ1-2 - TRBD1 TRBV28 CASSPQGVTLPNYGYTF TGTGCCAGCAGTCCTCAGGGGGTGACACTACCTAACTATGGCTACACCTTC
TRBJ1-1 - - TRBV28 CASSFGQGTEAFF TGTGCCAGCAGTTTCGGGCAGGGCACTGAAGCTTTCTTT
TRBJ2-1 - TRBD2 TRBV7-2 CASSLGTGGFEQFF TGTGCCAGCAGCTTGGGGACGGGGGGTTTTGAGCAGTTCTTC
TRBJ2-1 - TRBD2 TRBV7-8 CASSPSRLAGGTNEQFF TGTGCCAGCAGCCCGAGCAGACTAGCGGGGGGGACCAATGAGCAGTTCTTC
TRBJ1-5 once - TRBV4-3 CASSQGTGHVSNQPQHF TGCGCCAGCAGCCAAGGAACAGGGCATGTGAGCAATCAGCCCCAGCATTTT
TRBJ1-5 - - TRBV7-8 CASSLASGMGHDQPQHF TGTGCCAGCAGCTTAGCTTCAGGGATGGGACACGATCAGCCCCAGCATTTT
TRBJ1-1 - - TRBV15 CATSVSRLPGEAFF TGTGCCACCAGCGTCAGCAGACTGCCGGGAGAAGCTTTCTTT
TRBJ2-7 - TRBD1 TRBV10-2 CASSEPGQSYEQYF TGCGCCAGCAGTGAACCGGGACAGTCCTACGAGCAGTACTTC
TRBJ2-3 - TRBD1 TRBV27 CASSPRDRGRTDTQYF TGTGCCAGCAGTCCTAGGGACAGGGGACGGACAGATACGCAGTATTTT
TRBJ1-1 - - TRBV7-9 CASSAPGEGMNTEAFF TGTGCCAGCAGCGCCCCCGGTGAGGGTATGAACACTGAAGCTTTCTTT
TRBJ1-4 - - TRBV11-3 CASSKQGLEEKLFF TGTGCCAGCAGCAAACAGGGATTAGAGGAAAAACTGTTTTTT
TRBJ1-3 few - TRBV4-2 CASSQEWRQTSGNTIYF TGTGCCAGCAGCCAAGAATGGCGACAGACCTCTGGAAACACCATATATTTT